The clone carrying this T cell receptor (beta chain) was detected only once. This CDR3 contains 14 residues. The germline V gene has CDR1 SGDLS and CDR2 YYNGEE. Trimming removed 2 bases from V and 2 bases from J, with 7 bases in between. These data are taken from a study of shared clonotypes between healthy human individuals. At the level of the study: A couple of female and three male donors aged 18 to 49 were enrolled.

Using immunoSEQ multiplex PCR, the repertoire was profiled, and TCRdb retains in-frame clones only, with some absent. The profile shows some 1 million clones, about 76% of them singletons. The clonotype was recovered from a man aged 18 to 30 in good health. The sequencing sample was made of memory CD4+ T cells sorted from blood. Subset meaning: CD45RA-negative fraction. V is TRBV9 and J is TRBJ2-2; no reliable D call. The CDR3 bases are TGTGCCAGCAGCGTTAGCTCCAACACCGGGGAGCTGTTTTTT. As protein: CASSVSSNTGELFF.